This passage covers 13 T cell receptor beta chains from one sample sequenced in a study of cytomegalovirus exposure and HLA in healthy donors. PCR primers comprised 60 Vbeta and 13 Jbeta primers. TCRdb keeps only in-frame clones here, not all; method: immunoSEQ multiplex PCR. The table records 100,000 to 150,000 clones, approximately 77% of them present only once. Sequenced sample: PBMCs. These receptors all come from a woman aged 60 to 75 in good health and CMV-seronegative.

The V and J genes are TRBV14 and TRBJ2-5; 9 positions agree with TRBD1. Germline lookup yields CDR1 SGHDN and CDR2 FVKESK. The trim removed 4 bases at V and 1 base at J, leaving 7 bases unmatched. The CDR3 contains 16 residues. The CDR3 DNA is TGTGCCAGCAGCCTCGCGGACAGGGGTACCCAAGAGACCCAGTACTTC. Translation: CASSLADRGTQETQYF.

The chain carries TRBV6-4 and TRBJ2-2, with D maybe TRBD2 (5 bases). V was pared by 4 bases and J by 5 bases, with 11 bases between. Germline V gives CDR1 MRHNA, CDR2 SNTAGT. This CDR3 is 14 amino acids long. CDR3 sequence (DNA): TGTGCCAGCAGTGTTCTGAGAGGGACCGGGGAGCTGTTTTTT. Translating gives CASSVLRGTGELFF.

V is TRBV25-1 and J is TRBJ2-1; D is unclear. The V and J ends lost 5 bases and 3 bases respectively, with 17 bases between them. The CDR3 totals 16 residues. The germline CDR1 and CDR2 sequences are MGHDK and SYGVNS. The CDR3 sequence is CASSQQPYLGYNEQFF. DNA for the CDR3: TGTGCCAGCAGTCAACAGCCCTACCTTGGCTACAATGAGCAGTTCTTC. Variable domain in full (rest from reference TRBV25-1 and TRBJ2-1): EADIYQTPRYLVIGTGKKITLECSQTMGHDKMYWYQQDPGMELHLIHYSYGVNSTEKGDLSSESTVSRIRTEHFPLTLESARPSHTSQYLCASSQQPYLGYNEQFFGPGTRLTVL.

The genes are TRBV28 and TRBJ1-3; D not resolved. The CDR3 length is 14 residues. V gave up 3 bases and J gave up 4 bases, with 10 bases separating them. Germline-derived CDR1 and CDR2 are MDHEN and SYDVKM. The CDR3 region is CASSLGGWGNTIYF. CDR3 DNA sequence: TGTGCCAGCAGTTTGGGAGGGTGGGGAAACACCATATATTTT.

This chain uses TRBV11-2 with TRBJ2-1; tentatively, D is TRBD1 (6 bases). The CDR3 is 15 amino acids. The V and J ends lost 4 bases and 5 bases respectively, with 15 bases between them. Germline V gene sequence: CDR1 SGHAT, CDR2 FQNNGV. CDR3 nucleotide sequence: TGTGCCAGCAGCTCGCCCCGGACAGTCCACAATGAGCAGTTCTTC. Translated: CASSSPRTVHNEQFF. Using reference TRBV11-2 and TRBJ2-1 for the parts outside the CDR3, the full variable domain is EAGVAQSPRYKIIEKRQSVAFWCNPISGHATLYWYQQILGQGPKLLIQFQNNGVVDDSQLPKDRFSAERLKGVDSTLKIQPAKLEDSAVYLCASSSPRTVHNEQFFGPGTRLTVL.

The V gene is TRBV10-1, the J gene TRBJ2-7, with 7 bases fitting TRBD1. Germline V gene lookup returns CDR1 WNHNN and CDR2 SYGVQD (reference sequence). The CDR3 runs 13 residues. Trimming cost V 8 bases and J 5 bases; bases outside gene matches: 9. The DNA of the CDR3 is TGCGCCAGCTCAAGGACAGGCACCCACGAGCAGTACTTC. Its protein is CASSRTGTHEQYF.

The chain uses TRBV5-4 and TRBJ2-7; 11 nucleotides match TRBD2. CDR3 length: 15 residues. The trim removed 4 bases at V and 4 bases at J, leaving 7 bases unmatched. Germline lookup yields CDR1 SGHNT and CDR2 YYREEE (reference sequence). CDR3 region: CASSPRLAGGYEQYF. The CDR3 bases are TGTGCCAGCAGCCCCCGGTTAGCGGGAGGGTACGAGCAGTACTTC.

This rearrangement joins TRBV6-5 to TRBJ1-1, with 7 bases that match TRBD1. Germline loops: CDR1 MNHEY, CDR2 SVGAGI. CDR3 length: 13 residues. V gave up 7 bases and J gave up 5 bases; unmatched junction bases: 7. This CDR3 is CASTSPGGTEAFF. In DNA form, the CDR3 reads TGTGCCAGCACCAGCCCAGGGGGAACTGAAGCTTTCTTT.

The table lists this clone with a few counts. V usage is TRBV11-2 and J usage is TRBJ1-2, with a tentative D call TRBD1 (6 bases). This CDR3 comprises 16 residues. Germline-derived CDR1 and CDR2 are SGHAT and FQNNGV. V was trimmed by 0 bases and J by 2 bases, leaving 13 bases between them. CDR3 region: CASSLDDRRWNYGYTF. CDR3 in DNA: TGTGCCAGCAGCTTAGATGACAGGAGGTGGAACTATGGCTACACCTTC.

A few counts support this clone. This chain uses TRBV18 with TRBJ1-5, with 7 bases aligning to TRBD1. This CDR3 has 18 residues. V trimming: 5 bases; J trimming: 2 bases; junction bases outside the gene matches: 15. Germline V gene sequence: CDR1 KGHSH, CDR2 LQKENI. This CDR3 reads CASSASKSGGFRNQPQHF. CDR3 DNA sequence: TGTGCCAGCTCAGCATCAAAATCAGGGGGTTTTCGCAATCAGCCCCAGCATTTT.

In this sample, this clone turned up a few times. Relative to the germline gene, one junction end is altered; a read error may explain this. CDR3 region: CAGSPRTKQGVYTIYF. In DNA, the CDR3 is TGTGCCGGCAGCCCACGCACAAAACAGGGGGTGTACACCATATATTTT. V usage is TRBV11-2 and J usage is TRBJ1-3, with 8 bases matching TRBD1. Germline loops: CDR1 SGHAT, CDR2 FQNNGV. The CDR3 is 16 amino acids. Based on the CDR3 plus reference TRBV11-2 and TRBJ1-3, the full variable domain is EAGVAQSPRYKIIEKRQSVAFWCNPISGHATLYWYQQILGQGPKLLIQFQNNGVVDDSQLPKDRFSAERLKGVDSTLKIQPAKLEDSAVYLCAGSPRTKQGVYTIYFGEGSWLTVV.

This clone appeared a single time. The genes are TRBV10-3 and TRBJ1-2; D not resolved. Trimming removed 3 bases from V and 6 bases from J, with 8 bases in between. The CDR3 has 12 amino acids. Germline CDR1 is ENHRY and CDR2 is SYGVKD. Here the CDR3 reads CAISERGNGYTF. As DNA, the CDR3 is TGTGCCATCAGTGAACGGGGAAATGGCTACACCTTC.

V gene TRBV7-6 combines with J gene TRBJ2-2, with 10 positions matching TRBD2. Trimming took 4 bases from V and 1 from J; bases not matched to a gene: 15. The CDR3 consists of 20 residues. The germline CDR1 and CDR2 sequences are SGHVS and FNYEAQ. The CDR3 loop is CASSSPWGAGGPGNTGELFF. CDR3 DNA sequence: TGTGCCAGCAGCTCGCCCTGGGGAGCGGGAGGGCCCGGGAACACCGGGGAGCTGTTTTTT.